This entry lists 21 T cell receptor beta chains sequenced from one sample in a study of OX40 agonist ivuxolimab in advanced cancers. Sequencing was performed with immunoSEQ multiplex PCR; in TCRdb, only in-frame clones are kept and a portion is missing. The sample gives more than 80,000 clones, roughly 94% of which show up once; around 2.8% is in the top ten. Source: CD4+ or CD8+ T cells sorted from blood, taken in a trial of the OX40 agonist ivuxolimab. The receptor set was obtained from an adult with an advanced solid tumor such as melanoma, head and neck, liver or kidney cancer.

The chain has TRBV27 and TRBJ2-1; maybe TRBD1 (5 bases). The CDR3 extends over 12 amino acids. Germline loops: CDR1 MNHEY, CDR2 SMNVEV (reference sequence). V gave up 5 bases and J gave up 5 bases, with 7 bases separating them. CDR3 DNA: TGTGCCAGCAGTACAGGAAACAATGAGCAGTTCTTC. Protein: CASSTGNNEQFF.

The J gene is TRBJ1-2, the V gene TRBV6-5; D is possibly TRBD1 (5 bases). The germline V gene encodes CDR1 MNHEY and CDR2 SVGAGI. This CDR3 spans 12 amino acids. The V end lost 7 bases, the J end lost 7 bases, and 13 bases lay between the germline ends. CDR3 loop: CASTTSGGGYTF. Here the CDR3 DNA reads TGTGCCAGCACCACTAGTGGGGGTGGCTACACCTTC.

V is TRBV5-5 and J is TRBJ2-3, with D unclear. The CDR3 totals 15 residues. Germline CDR1 reads SGHKS; CDR2 reads YYEKEE (reference sequence). The germline V and J ends were trimmed by 3 bases and 2 bases, with 13 bases remaining between them. CDR3 DNA sequence: TGTGCCAGCAGCTCCATCCCGGATCCCACAGATACGCAGTATTTT. It yields the protein CASSSIPDPTDTQYF.

The chain combines TRBV9 with TRBJ1-3; 8 bases fit TRBD1. V lost 4 bases and J lost 4; bases outside the gene matches: 4. This CDR3 has 14 residues. Germline CDR1 and CDR2: SGDLS and YYNGEE. The CDR3 sequence is CASSWTGTGNTIYF. Written as DNA, the CDR3 is TGTGCCAGCAGCTGGACAGGGACCGGAAACACCATATATTTT.

The chain uses TRBV18 and TRBJ2-1; TRBD1 might be the D (6 bases). This CDR3 comprises 14 residues. Trimming took 3 bases from V and 9 from J, leaving 15 bases between them. From germline, CDR1 is KGHSH and CDR2 LQKENI. CDR3 sequence reads: CASSPGARGGEQFF. The CDR3 nucleotides read TGTGCCAGCTCACCGGGGGCCAGGGGTGGTGAGCAGTTCTTC.

The J gene is TRBJ1-5, the V gene TRBV27; D is undetermined. The germline V gene encodes CDR1 MNHEY and CDR2 SMNVEV (reference sequence). V was clipped by 5 bases and J by 1 base, with 9 bases between them. The CDR3 spans 14 residues. The CDR3 DNA is TGTGCCAGCAGTAAGGCGGGGAGCAATCAGCCCCAGCATTTT. The encoded protein is CASSKAGSNQPQHF.

The V gene is TRBV5-1, the J gene TRBJ2-1; D is perhaps TRBD2 (6 bases). CDR1 and CDR2 from the germline V gene are SGHRS and YFSETQ. The CDR3 runs 16 residues. Trimming took off 1 base at V and 8 bases at J, with 19 bases between the two ends. CDR3 amino acids: CASSLFGGPNFDEQFF. The CDR3 nucleotides read TGCGCCAGCAGCTTGTTTGGAGGGCCGAATTTTGATGAGCAGTTCTTC.

As DNA, the CDR3 is TGTGCCAGCAGTTACCCGACCGTTTCTGGGAACACTGAAGCTTTCTTT. It codes for CASSYPTVSGNTEAFF. The chain recombines TRBV6-5 with TRBJ1-1; no clear D gene. The germline V gene has CDR1 MNHEY and CDR2 SVGAGI. This CDR3 is built from 16 residues. Deletions cut 2 bases from V and 1 base from J, with 14 bases between.

Note on this clone: Other DNA sequences in this specimen translate into the identical CDR3. V usage is TRBV10-1 and J usage is TRBJ2-3; D ambiguous. The CDR3 length is 13 residues. V lost 2 bases and J 4 bases, leaving 7 bases between the germline ends. CDR1 and CDR2 from the germline V gene are WNHNN and SYGVQD (reference sequence). The CDR3: CASSEEAPDTQYF. CDR3 bases: TGCGCCAGCAGTGAGGAGGCCCCAGATACGCAGTATTTT.

This chain links TRBV29-1 with TRBJ2-1; the match to TRBD1 covers 9 bases. The CDR3 consists of 17 residues. Germline CDR1 and CDR2: SQVTM and ANQGSEA. The V segment lost 2 bases and the J segment 8 bases; nucleotides outside the gene matches: 16. In DNA, the CDR3 is TGCAGCGTTGAATCGCTGAGTTGGACAGGGGAGCGCGATGAGCAGTTCTTC. Its protein is CSVESLSWTGERDEQFF.

The chain employs TRBV4-1 and TRBJ2-2, with D possibly TRBD2 on 5 matching bases. Trimming took 4 bases from V and 1 from J, leaving 7 bases between them. Germline V gives CDR1 MGHRA, CDR2 YSYEKL. The CDR3 sequence is 14 residues long. In DNA form, the CDR3 reads TGCGCCAGCAGCCCCCGGGAGAACACCGGGGAGCTGTTTTTT. Protein product: CASSPRENTGELFF.

The chain employs TRBV5-4 and TRBJ2-1, with 12 nucleotides matching TRBD1. Losses at the gene ends were 4 bases for V and 0 bases for J; bases not matched to a gene: 5. CDR3 size: 17 residues. Germline CDR1 and CDR2: SGHNT and YYREEE (reference sequence). Here the CDR3 DNA reads TGTGCCAGCAGCCCCGGGACAGGGGGCGTCTCCTACAATGAGCAGTTCTTC. Translation gives CASSPGTGGVSYNEQFF.

The chain links TRBV5-8 to TRBJ1-6; the D is unclear. The germline CDR1 and CDR2 sequences are SGHTS and YDEGEE. Trimming removed 2 bases at V and 6 bases at J, with 18 bases between. The length of the CDR3 is 17 residues. In DNA, the CDR3 is TGTGCCAGCAGCTTATTGGTCCGAGGCGGGAGTAATTCACCCCTCCACTTT. Amino acids: CASSLLVRGGSNSPLHF.

This clone was detected once. V usage is TRBV13 and J usage is TRBJ2-1; D remains unclear. Between the trimmed V and J ends, which lost 1 base and 5 bases, there was a span of 6 bases. The CDR3 extends over 13 amino acids. Germline V gene sequence: CDR1 PRHDT, CDR2 FYEKMQ (reference sequence). This CDR3 is CASSLERDNEQFF. Here the CDR3 DNA reads TGTGCCAGCAGCTTAGAGCGAGACAATGAGCAGTTCTTC.

This clone was recorded only once. The rearrangement joins TRBV23-1 to TRBJ2-1; 11 positions match TRBD2. TRBV23-1 is known as an ORF, though its function is uncertain. This CDR3 is built from 23 residues. V lost 2 bases to trimming and J lost 3 bases; unmatched junction nucleotides: 24. In DNA, the CDR3 is TGCGCCAGCAGTCAAAACTCAAGACCTCAAGGGACTAGCGGAGCCGAGCACTACAATGAGCAGTTCTTC. It translates to CASSQNSRPQGTSGAEHYNEQFF.

The chain is built from TRBV4-1 and TRBJ2-3, with D perhaps TRBD2 (5 bases). Germline assignment: CDR1 MGHRA and CDR2 YSYEKL. CDR3 length: 14 residues. The V end was cut by 0 bases, the J end by 2 bases, with 6 bases between. The CDR3 DNA reads TGCGCCAGCAGCCAAGAACTAGTCACAGATACGCAGTATTTT. This sequence encodes CASSQELVTDTQYF.

The rearrangement links TRBV14 to TRBJ1-3; D gene uncertain. Germline V lookup: CDR1 SGHDN, CDR2 FVKESK. CDR3 size: 13 residues. The ends were cut back, 4 bases at V and 2 bases at J, with 6 bases in the middle. The CDR3 DNA reads as TGTGCCAGCAGCCCACGTCCTGGAAACACCATATATTTT. This sequence encodes CASSPRPGNTIYF.

The chain uses TRBV4-2 and TRBJ2-7, with TRBD1 matching 7 bases. Trimming removed 1 base from V and 5 bases from J; junction bases left unmatched: 8. Germline lookup yields CDR1 LGHNA and CDR2 YNFKEQ. The CDR3 spans 15 residues. This chain's CDR3 is CASSQAKTGVNEQYF. As DNA, the CDR3 is TGTGCCAGCAGCCAAGCTAAAACAGGGGTGAACGAGCAGTACTTC.

The gene calls are TRBV20-1 and TRBJ2-1; 7 bases align to TRBD2. Germline V gene data show CDR1 as DFQATT and CDR2 as SNEGSKA (reference sequence). The CDR3 loop spans 10 amino acids. The CDR3 reads CSAGVNEQFF. The CDR3 DNA follows: TGCAGCGCGGGGGTCAATGAGCAGTTCTTC.

The gene calls are TRBV29-1 and TRBJ1-2; D is possibly TRBD1 (6 bases). Germline CDR1 SQVTM, CDR2 ANQGSEA. With 1 base removed from V and 6 bases from J, the gap between germline ends came to 9 bases. The CDR3 runs 12 residues. The CDR3 nucleotides are TGCAGCGTTGAAGCCCGGACAGATGGCTACACCTTC. Its protein is CSVEARTDGYTF.

The V and J genes are TRBV9 and TRBJ1-5, with no clear D. Per the germline V gene, CDR1 is SGDLS and CDR2 is YYNGEE. The CDR3 is made up of 15 amino acids. V dropped 0 bases and J dropped 2 bases, with 9 bases sitting between them. CDR3 sequence: CASSVGSGGNQPQHF. The CDR3, as DNA: TGTGCCAGCAGCGTAGGCAGCGGTGGCAATCAGCCCCAGCATTTT.